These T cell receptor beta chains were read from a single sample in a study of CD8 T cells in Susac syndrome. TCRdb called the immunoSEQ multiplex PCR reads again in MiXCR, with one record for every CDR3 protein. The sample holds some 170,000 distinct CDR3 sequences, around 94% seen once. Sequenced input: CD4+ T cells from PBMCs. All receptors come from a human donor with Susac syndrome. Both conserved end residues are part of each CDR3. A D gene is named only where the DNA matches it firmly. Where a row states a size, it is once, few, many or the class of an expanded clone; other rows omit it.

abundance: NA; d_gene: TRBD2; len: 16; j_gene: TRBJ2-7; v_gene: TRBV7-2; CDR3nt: TGTGCCAGCAGCCCCACTAGGCTAGCGGGAAAGTACGAGCAGTACTTC; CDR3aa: CASSPTRLAGKYEQYF
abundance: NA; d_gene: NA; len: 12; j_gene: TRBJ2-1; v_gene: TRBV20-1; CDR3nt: TGCAGTGTACTAGCCGGTCGGAATGAGCAGTTCTTC; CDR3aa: CSVLAGRNEQFF
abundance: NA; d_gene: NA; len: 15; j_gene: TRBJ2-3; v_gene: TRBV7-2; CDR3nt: TGTGCCAGCAGCTTATCAGGGGCCAACACAGATACGCAGTATTTT; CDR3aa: CASSLSGANTDTQYF
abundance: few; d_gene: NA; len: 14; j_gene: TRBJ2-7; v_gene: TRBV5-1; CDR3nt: TGCGCCAGCAGCTTGGGTCAGGGGAGCTACGAGCAGTACTTC; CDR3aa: CASSLGQGSYEQYF
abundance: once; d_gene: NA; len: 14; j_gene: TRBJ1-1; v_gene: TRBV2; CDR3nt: TGTGCCAGCAGTGAGGACGGTAGGAACACTGAAGCTTTCTTT; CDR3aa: CASSEDGRNTEAFF
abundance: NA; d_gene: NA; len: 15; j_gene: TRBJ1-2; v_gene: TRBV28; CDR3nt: TGTGCCAGCAGTTTTCAGGACGGACGAGGCTATGGCTACACCTTC; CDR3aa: CASSFQDGRGYGYTF
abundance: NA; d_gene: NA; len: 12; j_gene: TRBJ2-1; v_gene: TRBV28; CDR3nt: TGTGCCAGCAGTTTATTGAGGAGCAAGCAGTTCTTC; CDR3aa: CASSLLRSKQFF
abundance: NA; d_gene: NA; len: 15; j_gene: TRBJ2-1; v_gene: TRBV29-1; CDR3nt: TGCAGCGTTACAAGTCCAGGGTTTCAAAGGGGTGAGCAGTTCTTC; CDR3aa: CSVTSPGFQRGEQFF
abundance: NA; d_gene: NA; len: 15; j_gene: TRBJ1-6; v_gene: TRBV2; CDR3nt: TGTGCCAGCACCTCCCGACGTCAGGGGAGTTCACCCCTCCACTTT; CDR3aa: CASTSRRQGSSPLHF
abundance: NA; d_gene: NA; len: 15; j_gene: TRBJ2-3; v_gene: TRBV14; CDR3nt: TGTGCCAGCAGCCAAGGGCAGGGGAAGACAGATACGCAGTATTTT; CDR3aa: CASSQGQGKTDTQYF
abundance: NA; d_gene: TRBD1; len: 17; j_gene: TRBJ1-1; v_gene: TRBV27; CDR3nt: TGTGCCAGCAGTCCCGGACAGGGGGCCAGGGGGAACACTGAAGCTTTCTTT; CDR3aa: CASSPGQGARGNTEAFF
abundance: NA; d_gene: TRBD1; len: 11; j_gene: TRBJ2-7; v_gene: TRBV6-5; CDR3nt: TGTGCCAGCGCACAGGGGTACGAGCAGTACTTC; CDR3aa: CASAQGYEQYF
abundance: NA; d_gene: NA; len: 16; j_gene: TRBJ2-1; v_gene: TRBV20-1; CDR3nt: TGCAGTGCTAGAGATTGGGTAAGAGGGAGCGGTTATGAGCAGTTCTTC; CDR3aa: CSARDWVRGSGYEQFF
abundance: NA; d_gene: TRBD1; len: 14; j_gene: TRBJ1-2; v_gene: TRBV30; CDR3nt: TGTGCCTGGCTTCCGTACCGGGACAGGGCTGGCTACACCTTC; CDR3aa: CAWLPYRDRAGYTF
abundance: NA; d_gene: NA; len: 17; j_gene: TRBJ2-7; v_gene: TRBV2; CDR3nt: TGTGCCAGCAGTGAACTACTCCGGGTCAAAACGTCCTACGAGCAGTACTTC; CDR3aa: CASSELLRVKTSYEQYF
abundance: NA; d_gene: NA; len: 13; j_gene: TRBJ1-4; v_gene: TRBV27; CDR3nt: TGTGCCAGCAGCCTTGGGGGGTCAGAAAAACTGTTTTTT; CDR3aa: CASSLGGSEKLFF
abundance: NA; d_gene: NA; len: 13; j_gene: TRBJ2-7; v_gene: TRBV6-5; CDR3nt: TGTGCCAGCAGTCCCCATGGGGCCTACGAGCAGTACTTC; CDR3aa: CASSPHGAYEQYF
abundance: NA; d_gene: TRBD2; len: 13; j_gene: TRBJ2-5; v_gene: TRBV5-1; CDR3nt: TGCGCCAGCAGCCCAGGACTAGCGGGGACCCAGTACTTC; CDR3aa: CASSPGLAGTQYF
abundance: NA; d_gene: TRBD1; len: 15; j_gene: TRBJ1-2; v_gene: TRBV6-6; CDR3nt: TGTGCCAGCAGTTACCGTGAGGACAGGAACTATGGCTACACCTTC; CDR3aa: CASSYREDRNYGYTF
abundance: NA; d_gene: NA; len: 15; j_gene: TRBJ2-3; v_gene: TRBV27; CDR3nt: TGTGCCAGCAGTTTCGTCAGCGGAGGCACAGATACGCAGTATTTT; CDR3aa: CASSFVSGGTDTQYF
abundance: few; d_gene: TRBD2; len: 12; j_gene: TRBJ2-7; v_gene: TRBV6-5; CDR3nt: TGTGCCAGCCGCGGGGGGGGATACGAGCAGTACTTC; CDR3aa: CASRGGGYEQYF
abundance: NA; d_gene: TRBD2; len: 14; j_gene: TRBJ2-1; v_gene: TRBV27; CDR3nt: TGTGCCAGCAGGGGACTAGCGGGGGAGGCTGAGCAGTTCTTC; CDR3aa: CASRGLAGEAEQFF
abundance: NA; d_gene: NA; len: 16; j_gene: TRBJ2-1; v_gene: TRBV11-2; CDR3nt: TGTGCCAGCAGCTCAATCCAGGGTGTGAAAAGGAATGAGCAGTTCTTC; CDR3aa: CASSSIQGVKRNEQFF
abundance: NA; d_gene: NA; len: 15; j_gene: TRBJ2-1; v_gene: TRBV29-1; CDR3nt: TGCAGCGTTGTATCCATGTTGGAGGGGCCCGATGAGCAGTTCTTC; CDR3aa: CSVVSMLEGPDEQFF
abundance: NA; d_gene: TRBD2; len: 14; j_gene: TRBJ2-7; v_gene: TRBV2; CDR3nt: TGTGCCAGCAGTGGACTAGCGGGAGTCAACGAGCAGTACTTC; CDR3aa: CASSGLAGVNEQYF
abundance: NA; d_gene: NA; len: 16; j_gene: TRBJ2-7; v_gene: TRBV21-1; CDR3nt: TGTGCCAGCAGCAAAGCAGATAAGACGGGAGGGCTTGAGCAGTACTTC; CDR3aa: CASSKADKTGGLEQYF
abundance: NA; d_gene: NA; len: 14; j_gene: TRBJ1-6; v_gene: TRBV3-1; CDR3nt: TGTGCCAGCAGCAATACAGCTAATAATTCACCCCTCCACTTT; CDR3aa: CASSNTANNSPLHF
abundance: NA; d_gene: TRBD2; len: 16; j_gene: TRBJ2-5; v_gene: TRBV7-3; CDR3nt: TGTGCCAGCAGCTTAACTAGCGGGGGGGCGAGAGAGACCCAGTACTTC; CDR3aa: CASSLTSGGARETQYF
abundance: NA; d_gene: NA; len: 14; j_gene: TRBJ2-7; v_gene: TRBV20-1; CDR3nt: TGCAGTGCTAGAGTGGGCGGCCCTAACGACGAGCAGTACTTC; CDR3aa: CSARVGGPNDEQYF
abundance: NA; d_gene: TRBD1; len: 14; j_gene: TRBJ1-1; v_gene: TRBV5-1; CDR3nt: TGCGCCAGCAACCTGGACAGGGTGGACACTGAAGCTTTCTTT; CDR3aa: CASNLDRVDTEAFF
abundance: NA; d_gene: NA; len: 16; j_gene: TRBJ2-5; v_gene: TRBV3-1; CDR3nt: TGTGCCAGCAGCCAAGTATCACAGGGAGCCCAAGAGACCCAGTACTTC; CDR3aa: CASSQVSQGAQETQYF
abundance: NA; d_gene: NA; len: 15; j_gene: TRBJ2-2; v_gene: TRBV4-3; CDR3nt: TGCGCCAGCAGCCAAGATCCCCTGAACCCGGGGGAGCTGTTTTTT; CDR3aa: CASSQDPLNPGELFF
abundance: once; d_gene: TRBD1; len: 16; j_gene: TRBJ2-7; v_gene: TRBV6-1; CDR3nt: TGTGCCAGCAGTAGAGCGGGGACAGGGGAAGTCTACGAGCAGTACTTC; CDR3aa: CASSRAGTGEVYEQYF
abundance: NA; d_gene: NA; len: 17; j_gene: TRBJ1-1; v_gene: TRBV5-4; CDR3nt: TGTGCCAGCAGCTTGAGGCTGGCAGGCGGGACTAACACTGAAGCTTTCTTT; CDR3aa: CASSLRLAGGTNTEAFF
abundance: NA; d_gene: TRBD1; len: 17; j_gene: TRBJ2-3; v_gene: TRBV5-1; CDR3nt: TGCGCCAGCAGCTTGGCAGCTGGGACAGGGGGCACAGATACGCAGTATTTT; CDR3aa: CASSLAAGTGGTDTQYF
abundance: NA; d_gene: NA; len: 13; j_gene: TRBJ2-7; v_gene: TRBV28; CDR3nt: TGTGCCAGCAGATCCCCCACCGGGTACGAGCAGTACTTC; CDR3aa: CASRSPTGYEQYF
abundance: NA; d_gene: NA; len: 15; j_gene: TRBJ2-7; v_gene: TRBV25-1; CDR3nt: TGTGCCAGCAGTGCCCCAGGCTCGCTCTCCTACGAGCAGTACTTC; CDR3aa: CASSAPGSLSYEQYF
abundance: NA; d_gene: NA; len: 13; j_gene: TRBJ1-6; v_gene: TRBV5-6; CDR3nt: TGTGCCAGCAGCTTGGAGTCGGCAGGGAGCCTCCACTTT; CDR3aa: CASSLESAGSLHF